A selection of T cell receptor beta chains follows, all from one sample in a study of blood T cell repertoires in COVID-19. Libraries were prepared by immunoSEQ multiplex PCR; TCRdb keeps only in-frame clonotypes and omits some of them. The sample has about 120,000 clones; just over 70% are singletons. Material for sequencing was peripheral blood. These TCRs come from a human donor with acute or convalescent COVID-19. The donor label of this sample is uncertain. Both conserved end residues are part of each CDR3. The order of the fields is CDR3 length, V gene, clone size, D gene, J gene, CDR3 protein, CDR3 DNA. The D gene is left open where the match is weak. Some rows mark clone size as missing; the rest say once, few, many or name a class of expanded clone.

len: 12; v_gene: TRBV9; abundance: .; d_gene: .; j_gene: TRBJ1-2; CDR3aa: CASSTTGGAYTF; CDR3nt: TGTGCCAGCAGCACCACGGGGGGCGCCTACACCTTC
len: 13; v_gene: TRBV28; abundance: few; d_gene: .; j_gene: TRBJ1-2; CDR3aa: CASSLGGYYGYTF; CDR3nt: TGTGCCAGCAGTCTAGGGGGTTACTATGGCTACACCTTC
len: 13; v_gene: TRBV2; abundance: .; d_gene: TRBD1; j_gene: TRBJ2-3; CDR3aa: CASTKSGQGTQYF; CDR3nt: TGTGCCAGCACTAAAAGTGGACAGGGTACGCAGTATTTT
len: 13; v_gene: TRBV12-3/TRBV12-4; abundance: .; d_gene: .; j_gene: TRBJ2-5; CDR3aa: CASSLYRVETQYF; CDR3nt: TGTGCCAGCAGTCTCTACAGGGTAGAGACCCAGTACTTC
len: 18; v_gene: TRBV3-1/TRBV3-2; abundance: .; d_gene: .; j_gene: TRBJ2-7; CDR3aa: CASSQDARSRGLTYEQYF; CDR3nt: TGTGCCAGCAGCCAAGATGCGCGGAGTCGCGGCCTCACATACGAGCAGTACTTC
len: 13; v_gene: TRBV2; abundance: .; d_gene: TRBD1; j_gene: TRBJ2-3; CDR3aa: CASSRTGADTQYF; CDR3nt: TGTGCCAGCAGTCGGACAGGAGCAGATACGCAGTATTTT
len: 15; v_gene: TRBV7-9; abundance: .; d_gene: .; j_gene: TRBJ1-1; CDR3aa: CASSPGPGTPLGAFF; CDR3nt: TGTGCCAGCAGCCCAGGTCCCGGGACACCTCTCGGAGCTTTCTTT
len: 13; v_gene: TRBV21-1; abundance: .; d_gene: .; j_gene: TRBJ1-1; CDR3aa: CASPKGPGTEAFF; CDR3nt: TGTGCCAGCCCCAAGGGGCCGGGCACTGAAGCTTTCTTT
len: 16; v_gene: TRBV6-5; abundance: few; d_gene: .; j_gene: TRBJ1-1; CDR3aa: CASSYSIQGTRTEAFF; CDR3nt: TGTGCCAGCAGTTACTCGATCCAGGGGACCCGCACTGAAGCTTTCTTT
len: 17; v_gene: TRBV6-6; abundance: once; d_gene: .; j_gene: TRBJ1-5; CDR3aa: CASSPPSGTRGGQPQHF; CDR3nt: TGTGCCAGCAGTCCCCCCAGCGGTACCAGGGGCGGACAGCCCCAGCATTTT
len: 12; v_gene: TRBV11-2; abundance: .; d_gene: .; j_gene: TRBJ2-3; CDR3aa: CASSLRTDTQYF; CDR3nt: TGTGCCAGCAGCCTTCGCACAGATACGCAGTATTTT